This is a list of T cell receptor beta chains from one sample in a study of T cell responses to AZD1222 COVID-19 vaccine. Method: immunoSEQ multiplex PCR; TCRdb's copy keeps in-frame clones and lacks some. The sample has about 85,000 clones, roughly 90% seen once. The starting material was peripheral blood, obtained 28 days after the second AZD1222 dose. Source of these receptors: an adult who received the AZD1222 COVID-19 vaccine. The CDR3 runs from the conserved cysteine through the conserved F or W. The order of the fields is D gene, V gene, clone size, J gene, CDR3 protein, CDR3 DNA. D genes are given only for firm matches. Size is omitted from some rows. Given values are once, few, many or a class for expanded clones.

>TRBD2|TRBV7-3|-|TRBJ2-3
CASSLGPSGTSTDTQYF
TGTGCCAGCAGCTTAGGTCCTAGCGGGACTAGCACAGATACGCAGTATTTT
>-|TRBV4-2|-|TRBJ2-5
CASSQPEETQYF
TGTGCCAGCAGCCAACCGGAAGAGACCCAGTACTTC
>-|TRBV7-3|-|TRBJ1-1
CASSPGWGMNTEAFF
TGTGCCAGCAGCCCAGGCTGGGGTATGAACACTGAAGCTTTCTTT
>-|TRBV27|-|TRBJ2-3
CASSAPPGDTQYF
TGTGCCAGCAGTGCCCCGCCGGGGGATACGCAGTATTTT
>-|TRBV7-9|-|TRBJ2-5
CASGPQETQYF
TGTGCCAGCGGACCCCAAGAGACCCAGTACTTC
>-|TRBV9|-|TRBJ2-3
CASSVESTDTQYF
TGTGCCAGCAGCGTAGAAAGCACAGATACGCAGTATTTT
>TRBD1|TRBV5-1|-|TRBJ2-7
CASSLFAGGTGYEQYF
TGCGCCAGCAGCTTGTTTGCAGGGGGCACGGGGTACGAGCAGTACTTC
>-|TRBV28|once|TRBJ2-2
CASDSNTGELFF
TGTGCCAGCGACAGTAACACCGGGGAGCTGTTTTTT
>-|TRBV5-1|-|TRBJ1-1
CASSSGQNTEAFF
TGCGCCAGCAGCTCGGGACAGAACACTGAAGCTTTCTTT
>-|TRBV4-1|-|TRBJ2-7
CASSQARGSDVNEQYF
TGCGCCAGCAGCCAAGCCCGGGGGTCAGATGTCAACGAGCAGTACTTC
>TRBD1|TRBV9|-|TRBJ1-1
CASSVTGQGDTEAFF
TGTGCCAGCAGCGTAACTGGACAGGGAGACACTGAAGCTTTCTTT
>-|TRBV7-3|-|TRBJ2-5
CASSLYGKETQYF
TGTGCCAGCAGCTTATACGGCAAAGAGACCCAGTACTTC
>TRBD1|TRBV27|-|TRBJ2-7
CASSLGTDSYEQYF
TGTGCCAGCAGTTTGGGGACAGACTCCTACGAGCAGTACTTC
>-|TRBV5-1|-|TRBJ1-4
CASSLVTGKDEKLFF
TGCGCCAGCAGCTTGGTTACAGGGAAGGATGAAAAACTGTTTTTT
>-|TRBV11-2|-|TRBJ2-1
CASRVYNEQFF
TGTGCCTCCCGAGTCTACAATGAGCAGTTCTTC
>TRBD2|TRBV7-9|-|TRBJ2-3
CASSTSGTDTQYF
TGTGCCAGCAGCACTAGCGGCACAGATACGCAGTATTTT
>TRBD2|TRBV28|-|TRBJ2-5
CASSFSGRVETQYF
TGTGCCAGCAGTTTTAGCGGGAGAGTAGAGACCCAGTACTTC
>-|TRBV20-1|-|TRBJ2-5
CSAPTQETQYF
TGCAGTGCCCCGACACAAGAGACCCAGTACTTC
>-|TRBV11-3|-|TRBJ2-2
CASSTRDKNTGELFF
TGTGCCAGCAGCACCCGGGACAAGAACACCGGGGAGCTGTTTTTT
>-|TRBV6-1|-|TRBJ1-2
CASSEVWGTYGYTF
TGTGCCAGCAGTGAAGTATGGGGGACCTATGGCTACACCTTC